The entry that follows covers one T cell receptor beta chain sequence. The data were obtained in a study of CD8 T cells in Susac syndrome. Across the whole study: Susac syndrome patients were untreated, on corticosteroids with some adding intravenous immunoglobulin, or on intravenous immunoglobulin only.

This CDR3 contains 13 residues. Trimming left V 6 bases short and J 2 bases short, with 9 bases between. The germline V gene has CDR1 MNHEY and CDR2 SMNVEV (reference sequence). Diagnostic criteria defined recently for definite or probable disease were met by the Susac syndrome patients. Reverse transcription of about 0.45 to 1 ug RNA used random hexamers. TCRdb independently ran MiXCR on the immunoSEQ multiplex PCR reads; one entry per CDR3 protein. Of 130,000 to 150,000 distinct CDR3 sequences in the sample, approximately 94% were seen once. The J gene is TRBJ2-3, the V gene TRBV27; D remains ambiguous. This receptor was identified in a human donor with Susac syndrome. Sequencing input: CD4+ T cells from PBMCs. CDR3 amino acids: CASSWAHTDTQYF. CDR3 nucleotide sequence: TGTGCCAGCAGCTGGGCCCACACAGATACGCAGTATTTT.